This is a list of T cell receptor beta chains from one sample in a study of post-analysis software for immune sequencing data. TCRdb ran MiXCR on the PCR reads and lists one entry per CDR3 protein. Found here are fewer than 850,000 distinct CDR3 sequences, 30% of them singletons; the top ten hold 0.55% to 0.65%. The material sequenced was blood. The source is a girl aged 10 to 17 with multiple sclerosis. Both conserved end residues are part of each CDR3. D genes are given only for firm matches. Clone size appears in some rows only: once, few, many, or a class for an expanded clone.

CDR3aa	CDR3nt	abundance	d_gene	j_gene	v_gene
CSANPLARSTDTQYF	TGCAGTGCTAACCCCCTAGCGAGGAGCACAGATACGCAGTATTTT	-	-	TRBJ2-3	TRBV20-1
CASSPWPVAVTEAFF	TGTGCCAGCAGTCCTTGGCCCGTGGCAGTTACTGAAGCTTTCTTT	-	-	TRBJ1-1	TRBV28
CANSLDPGQGDGYTF	TGTGCCAACAGTTTAGACCCGGGACAGGGGGACGGCTACACCTTC	-	TRBD1	TRBJ1-2	TRBV12-3/TRBV12-4
CSANRDGGLGQFF	TGCAGTGCGAACCGGGACGGCGGATTGGGGCAGTTCTTC	-	-	TRBJ2-1	TRBV20-1
CASSIPQGPQETQYF	TGTGCCAGCAGCATTCCCCAGGGGCCTCAAGAGACCCAGTACTTC	-	-	TRBJ2-5	TRBV7-2
CASSQPAPGMATEAFF	TGTGCCAGCAGCCAACCCGCCCCGGGGATGGCTACTGAAGCTTTCTTT	-	-	TRBJ1-1	TRBV16
CASSGGGLLAVPNNEQFF	TGTGCCAGCAGTGGGGGGGGGCTCCTAGCGGTTCCTAACAATGAGCAGTTCTTC	few	-	TRBJ2-1	TRBV2
CASQSTVYQETQYF	TGTGCCAGCCAGAGCACGGTGTACCAAGAGACCCAGTACTTC	-	-	TRBJ2-5	TRBV21-1
CAIGWGDNSPLHF	TGTGCCATCGGTTGGGGGGATAATTCACCCCTCCACTTT	many	-	TRBJ1-6	TRBV10-3
CASSEWREAFF	TGTGCCAGCAGTGAATGGCGTGAAGCTTTCTTT	few	-	TRBJ1-1	TRBV2
CASSYSGSSGGLETQYF	TGTGCCAGCAGTTACTCGGGGTCTAGCGGGGGTCTCGAGACCCAGTACTTC	-	TRBD2	TRBJ2-5	TRBV6-5
CSASPGLAGETQYF	TGCAGTGCTAGTCCGGGACTAGCGGGAGAGACCCAGTACTTC	-	TRBD2	TRBJ2-5	TRBV20-1